The next 16 T cell receptor beta chains were all read from a single sample in a study of human T cells and chemical hapten exposure. Indicated time point: patch test 1, 2 weeks after DPC sensitization. Specified treatment: therapeutic diphenylcyclopropenone sensitization with weekly scalp DPC. One entry per CDR3 protein, called by TCRdb with MiXCR from the RACE reads. The sample carries 300,000 to 450,000 distinct CDR3 sequences, about 4.4% recorded once. The sample in question was whole blood, obtained in connection with sensitization to the hapten diphenylcyclopropenone (DPC). The receptors here all came from a woman in her 50s with alopecia areata. Some clones in this sample may be carry-over from other donors' samples.

The CDR3 DNA reads TGCGCCAGCAGCTTCTCACCCCAATCTAGTGAGCAGTTCTTC. Encoded protein: CASSFSPQSSEQFF. The genes are TRBV5-1 and TRBJ2-1, with D unclear. The V end was cut by 2 bases, the J end by 9 bases, with 15 bases between. The CDR3 sequence is 14 residues long. Germline CDR1 reads SGHRS; CDR2 reads YFSETQ.

The genes are TRBV4-2 and TRBJ2-6, with no clear D. Looked up from germline, CDR1 is LGHNA and CDR2 is YNFKEQ. This CDR3 region has 16 residues. Trimming left V 0 bases short and J 0 bases short, with 6 bases between. The CDR3 loop reads CASSQERDSGANVLTF. The CDR3 nucleotides read TGTGCCAGCAGCCAAGAGAGAGACTCTGGGGCCAACGTCCTGACTTTC.

This clonotype has a count of ten or more. V usage is TRBV29-1 and J usage is TRBJ2-3; 12 nucleotides line up with TRBD2. The CDR3 is 15 amino acids. J lost 4 bases, V lost 5 bases, and 7 bases had no gene match. Germline loops: CDR1 SQVTM, CDR2 ANQGSEA. As DNA, the CDR3 is TGCAGCGTTTGGTTGAGACTAGCGGGAGCAGATACGCAGTATTTT. Translated: CSVWLRLAGADTQYF.

This clonotype turned up a few times. The chain joins TRBV25-1 to TRBJ1-1; 9 bases agree with TRBD1. Germline assignment: CDR1 MGHDK and CDR2 SYGVNS. This CDR3 spans 17 amino acids. Losses at the gene ends were 2 bases for V and 0 bases for J; bases not matched to a gene: 7. The CDR3 region is CASSEAGTGSMNTEAFF. The CDR3 nucleotides are TGTGCCAGCAGTGAAGCTGGGACAGGGTCCATGAACACTGAAGCTTTCTTT.

This clonotype turned up a few times. The chain employs TRBV3-1 and TRBJ2-5; possibly TRBD2 for D (5 bases). Germline V gives CDR1 LGHDT, CDR2 YNNKEL (reference sequence). The CDR3 runs to 15 residues. Between the trimmed V and J ends, which lost 0 bases and 3 bases, there was a span of 11 bases. The CDR3 sequence is CASSQDGTRKETQYF. The CDR3 DNA sequence: TGTGCCAGCAGCCAAGATGGAACTAGGAAAGAGACCCAGTACTTC.

This clonotype was recorded at least ten times. In DNA form, the CDR3 reads TGTGCCAGCAGCCAAGTTATTGGACTAGCCGGTGAGCAGTTCTTC. It encodes CASSQVIGLAGEQFF. V usage is TRBV3-1 and J usage is TRBJ2-1; the match to TRBD2 covers 8 bases. The germline V gene encodes CDR1 LGHDT and CDR2 YNNKEL (reference sequence). Losses at the gene ends were 1 base for V and 9 bases for J; bases not matched to a gene: 8. This CDR3 comprises 15 residues.

This clonotype was detected ten times or more. The chain joins TRBV5-1 to TRBJ2-7; a possible D gene is TRBD1 (5 bases). Germline assignment: CDR1 SGHRS and CDR2 YFSETQ. The CDR3 extends over 16 amino acids. V lost 0 bases and J lost 1, with 14 bases in between. CDR3 in amino acids: CASSLATGGWSYEQYF. CDR3 bases: TGCGCCAGCAGCTTGGCCACAGGTGGTTGGTCCTACGAGCAGTACTTC.

This clonotype has a count of ten or more. The chain links TRBV14 to TRBJ2-7; 8 bases fit TRBD2. Germline values: CDR1 SGHDN, CDR2 FVKESK. This CDR3 is 13 amino acids long. Germline trimming cut 1 base from V and 6 bases from J; bases unmatched to any gene: 2. The CDR3 DNA reads TGTGCCAGCAGCCAAGTAGCGGGGAGCGAGCAGTACTTC. Translation gives CASSQVAGSEQYF. The full variable domain, rest sourced from reference TRBV14 and TRBJ2-7, is EAGVTQFPSHSVIEKGQTVTLRCDPISGHDNLYWYRRVMGKEIKFLLHFVKESKQDESGMPNNRFLAERTGGTYSTLKVQPAELEDSGVYFCASSQVAGSEQYFGPGTRLTVT.

Ten or more counts support this clonotype. V gene TRBV10-3 combines with J gene TRBJ1-1; D is uncertain. This CDR3 spans 13 amino acids. Germline-derived CDR1 and CDR2 are ENHRY and SYGVKD. Trimming stripped 6 bases from V and 0 bases from J, with 8 bases between. The CDR3 nucleotides are TGTGCCATCAGCCAGCTTGTGAACACTGAAGCTTTCTTT. This encodes CAISQLVNTEAFF.

The table lists this clonotype with many counts. This chain joins TRBV10-3 and TRBJ1-2, with a possible D match to TRBD1 (5 bases). The CDR3 runs to 13 residues. Trimming pared 2 bases from V and 7 bases from J, leaving 11 bases between. Germline V CDR1 and CDR2: ENHRY, SYGVKD. The chain's CDR3 is CAISEVGTGGYTF. CDR3 DNA sequence: TGTGCCATCAGTGAGGTGGGGACTGGTGGCTACACCTTC.

The genes are TRBV6-2 or TRBV6-3 and TRBJ1-1; no clear D gene. V was cut by 2 bases and J by 1 base, with 14 bases left in between. Germline V gene lookup returns CDR1 MNHEY and CDR2 SVGEGT. There are 16 residues in the CDR3. CDR3 residues: CASSYVTADPNTEAFF. In nucleotides, the CDR3 is TGTGCCAGCAGTTACGTAACAGCGGACCCGAACACTGAAGCTTTCTTT.

This clonotype was observed a few times. The V gene is TRBV27, the J gene TRBJ2-3; D might be TRBD2 (6 bases). Looked up from germline, CDR1 is MNHEY and CDR2 is SMNVEV (reference sequence). V was clipped by 6 bases and J by 2 bases, with 18 bases between them. The CDR3 has 16 residues. The CDR3 nucleotides read TGTGCCAGCAGGGGCGGGACCGCCCCTTTCACAGATACGCAGTATTTT. This gives the protein CASRGGTAPFTDTQYF.

The table lists this clonotype with a few counts. The chain employs TRBV20-1 and TRBJ1-4; D is undetermined. The V and J ends lost 7 bases and 8 bases respectively, with 14 bases between them. The CDR3 covers 12 residues. Germline assignment: CDR1 DFQATT and CDR2 SNEGSKA (reference sequence). The CDR3 nucleotides read TGCAGTGTCAGGACGTTAAACGAAAAACTGTTTTTT. Its protein product is CSVRTLNEKLFF.

There are many counts of this clonotype. The chain joins TRBV11-2 to TRBJ1-2, with D possibly being TRBD1 (6 bases). Germline V CDR1 and CDR2: SGHAT, FQNNGV. Trimming pared 0 bases from V and 7 bases from J, leaving 15 bases between. This CDR3 is built from 15 residues. CDR3 DNA: TGTGCCAGCAGCTTAGAGGGGGCGGTTTTGGCTGGCTACACCTTC. Translating gives CASSLEGAVLAGYTF.

This clonotype was counted at least ten times. The CDR3 loop is CASSLGTTGELFF. The CDR3 coding sequence is TGTGCCAGCAGCTTAGGGACAACCGGGGAGCTGTTTTTT. This rearrangement joins TRBV11-2 to TRBJ2-2; perhaps TRBD1 as D (5 bases). Deletions cut 1 base from V and 5 bases from J, with 5 bases between. Germline CDR1 SGHAT, CDR2 FQNNGV. This CDR3 is 13 amino acids long. Complete variable domain (other parts from reference TRBV11-2 and TRBJ2-2): EAGVAQSPRYKIIEKRQSVAFWCNPISGHATLYWYQQILGQGPKLLIQFQNNGVVDDSQLPKDRFSAERLKGVDSTLKIQPAKLEDSAVYLCASSLGTTGELFFGEGSRLTVL.

The chain couples TRBV19 to TRBJ2-3; TRBD2 aligns across 8 bases. The V gene's germline CDR1 is LNHDA and CDR2 SQIVND (reference sequence). The CDR3 has 14 amino acids. The J segment lost 2 bases and the V segment lost 7 bases, leaving 5 bases of the junction unmatched. The CDR3 nucleotides are TGTGCCAGTAACACGGGGGGGCCCACAGATACGCAGTATTTT. It codes for CASNTGGPTDTQYF.